Reported below is one T cell receptor beta chain. This specimen belongs to a study of technical replicates of blood from several donors. Only in-frame clones appear in the TCRdb table, and some are missing; sequencing was by immunoSEQ multiplex PCR. The table shows 51,000 or so clones, with more than 85% occurring only once. Trimming removed 4 bases at V and 2 bases at J, with 8 bases between. This CDR3 is 14 amino acids long. CDR1 and CDR2 from the germline V gene are MNHEY and SMNVEV (reference sequence). Sequencing was carried out using PBMCs. The TCR originated in a human donor in good health. Some clones in this sample may be carry-over from other donors' samples. The rearrangement joins TRBV27 to TRBJ2-2; D is possibly TRBD1 (6 bases). As DNA, the CDR3 is TGTGCCAGCAGTTCAGGGACAAACACCGGGGAGCTGTTTTTT. Its protein product is CASSSGTNTGELFF.